This entry lists 24 T cell receptor beta chains sequenced from one sample in a study of vaccination and CD4 T cells after COVID-19. Their antigens are not known. Documented time point: late sampling 161 to 241 days after vaccination in a few convalescent patients. Treatment defined: roughly 11-day PBMC culture with coronavirus spike peptide pools or control peptides (ViraFEST assay). The Oncomine TCR Beta short-read assay was applied to DNA of cultured CD4+ T cells. TCRdb re-analysed the PCR reads in MiXCR, keeping a single row per CDR3 protein. The repertoire holds roughly 23,000 distinct CDR3 sequences, with around 42% as singletons. The material sequenced was CD4+ T cells from blood, cultured in vitro, taken about 7 months after SARS-CoV-2 vaccination. These receptors came from a human donor who had recovered from COVID-19.

The rearrangement links TRBV20-1 to TRBJ2-5; 8 bases are shared with TRBD1. CDR3 size: 14 residues. V gave up 2 bases and J gave up 1 base; unmatched junction bases: 3. Germline lookup yields CDR1 DFQATT and CDR2 SNEGSKA (reference sequence). This CDR3 reads CSARPGTGQETQYF. CDR3 DNA: TGCAGTGCTAGACCGGGGACAGGCCAAGAGACCCAGTACTTC.

The chain joins TRBV20-1 to TRBJ1-2; 9 bases line up with TRBD1. J was trimmed by 4 bases and V by 1 base; bases with no gene match: 7. The CDR3 extends over 15 amino acids. Germline V lookup: CDR1 DFQATT, CDR2 SNEGSKA (reference sequence). CDR3 in amino acids: CSARGGGTGIYGYTF. In DNA form, the CDR3 reads TGCAGTGCTAGAGGAGGGGGGACAGGGATCTATGGCTACACCTTC.

This chain uses TRBV6-1 with TRBJ1-5, with a tentative D call TRBD1 (6 bases). Germline lookup yields CDR1 MNHNS and CDR2 SASEGT. V gave up 7 bases and J gave up 0 bases, with 13 bases separating them. The CDR3 sequence is 15 residues long. CDR3 coding DNA: TGTGCCAGCACCACAGGGATTACTAGCAATCAGCCCCAGCATTTT. This codes for CASTTGITSNQPQHF.

This clonotype was observed a handful of times. This chain joins TRBV24-1 and TRBJ1-1, with D perhaps matching TRBD1 (5 bases). Trimming took 2 bases from V and 4 from J, leaving 19 bases between them. This CDR3 comprises 17 residues. Germline V gene data show CDR1 as KGHDR and CDR2 as SFDVKD. This CDR3 reads CATSDSPVGGDSTEAFF. DNA of the CDR3: TGTGCCACCAGTGATTCCCCGGTGGGAGGGGATAGCACTGAAGCTTTCTTT.

This chain uses TRBV7-2 with TRBJ2-1; TRBD1 agrees at 7 bases. The CDR3 loop spans 15 amino acids. Trimming took 5 bases from V and 7 from J; bases not matched to a gene: 11. CDR1 is SGHTA and CDR2 is FQGNSA in the germline V gene. CDR3 DNA: TGTGCCAGCAGCCCGAGACAGGGCGGAGTGAATGAGCAGTTCTTC. Amino acid sequence: CASSPRQGGVNEQFF.

This clonotype was recorded a few times. CDR3 protein: CSASPRTGGLETQYF. CDR3 in DNA: TGCAGTGCTAGTCCCCGGACAGGGGGCCTGGAGACCCAGTACTTC. The chain carries TRBV20-1 and TRBJ2-5; 11 bases agree with TRBD1. Germline V gene lookup returns CDR1 DFQATT and CDR2 SNEGSKA (reference sequence). V was clipped by 3 bases and J by 5 bases; unmatched bases: 8. The CDR3 is 15 residues long.

The CDR3 nucleotides are TGTGCCAGCAGTGAAGCGATGTCTCCTACCTACAATGAGCAGTTCTTC. Translating gives CASSEAMSPTYNEQFF. The rearrangement links TRBV6-1 to TRBJ2-1; D uncertain. The CDR3 is 16 residues long. V lost 0 bases, J lost 2 bases, and 11 bases lay in between. Germline CDR1 MNHNS, CDR2 SASEGT.

The chain combines TRBV5-1 with TRBJ2-1, with D perhaps assigned TRBD1 or TRBD2 (5 bases each). V lost 3 bases, J lost 13 bases, and 11 bases lay in between. Germline V lookup: CDR1 SGHRS, CDR2 YFSETQ. The CDR3 totals 11 residues. CDR3 in amino acids: CASSYRDAQFF. Written as DNA, the CDR3 is TGCGCCAGCAGCTACCGGGACGCCCAGTTCTTC.

This chain joins TRBV7-2 and TRBJ2-7, with 7 bases lining up with TRBD1. CDR3 size: 15 residues. The germline gives CDR1 SGHTA, CDR2 FQGNSA. The V segment lost 2 bases and the J segment 7 bases; nucleotides outside the gene matches: 11. CDR3 region: CASSLRAGGWGEQYF. In DNA, the CDR3 is TGTGCCAGCAGCTTAAGGGCAGGGGGATGGGGGGAGCAGTACTTC.

The rearrangement uses TRBV24-1 and TRBJ1-5; 7 nucleotides match TRBD1. This CDR3 has 14 amino acids. V dropped 5 bases and J dropped 3; count of bases not matched to a gene: 3. Germline loops: CDR1 KGHDR, CDR2 SFDVKD. The CDR3: CATSGTGDNQPQHF. The CDR3 DNA follows: TGTGCCACCAGTGGGACAGGCGACAATCAGCCCCAGCATTTT.

The chain couples TRBV24-1 to TRBJ1-2; 7 nucleotides align to TRBD1. V was clipped by 4 bases and J by 5 bases; unmatched bases: 0. Germline V gene lookup returns CDR1 KGHDR and CDR2 SFDVKD. This CDR3 region has 12 residues. In DNA, the CDR3 is TGTGCCACCAGTGAACAGGGGTATGGCTACACCTTC. Encoded protein: CATSEQGYGYTF.

This clonotype appeared a few times. The chain joins TRBV20-1 to TRBJ2-5; TRBD1 or TRBD2 may be the D gene (5 bases each). This CDR3 has 12 amino acids. The germline gives CDR1 DFQATT, CDR2 SNEGSKA (reference sequence). V was pared by 6 bases and J by 4 bases, with 12 bases between. CDR3 sequence: CSASRGRETQYF. DNA for the CDR3: TGCAGTGCCTCGAGGGGACGAGAGACCCAGTACTTC.

The V gene is TRBV6-1, the J gene TRBJ1-1; 10 bases line up with TRBD1. The V and J ends lost 6 bases and 1 base, in that order; junction bases with no gene match: 8. CDR3 length: 16 amino acids. Germline CDR1 is MNHNS and CDR2 is SASEGT. CDR3 DNA sequence: TGTGCCAGCAGACACGACAGGGGGCCCCCGAACACTGAAGCTTTCTTT. Encoded protein: CASRHDRGPPNTEAFF.

This chain uses TRBV6-1 with TRBJ1-1, with a possible D match to TRBD1 (5 bases). V gave up 8 bases and J gave up 3 bases, with 22 bases separating them. The CDR3 contains 16 residues. Germline V lookup: CDR1 MNHNS, CDR2 SASEGT. CDR3 amino acids: CASQPASVGEDTEAFF. The CDR3 coding sequence is TGTGCCAGCCAGCCTGCCTCAGTGGGGGAGGACACTGAAGCTTTCTTT.

This chain links TRBV20-1 with TRBJ2-1; TRBD2 might be the D (5 bases). The length of the CDR3 is 13 residues. Trimming stripped 6 bases from V and 3 bases from J, with 12 bases between. CDR1 is DFQATT, CDR2 SNEGSKA, per germline (reference sequence). The CDR3 spells CSARGVVYNEQFF. CDR3 DNA sequence: TGCAGTGCCCGGGGTGTTGTCTACAATGAGCAGTTCTTC.

V and J are TRBV7-2 and TRBJ2-1; no firm D call. Germline lookup yields CDR1 SGHTA and CDR2 FQGNSA. The CDR3 is 18 residues long. V shed 2 bases and J shed 0 bases, with 17 bases lying between them. CDR3: CASSLKGGSRSSYNEQFF. CDR3 in DNA: TGTGCCAGCAGCTTAAAGGGCGGTAGCCGGAGCTCCTACAATGAGCAGTTCTTC.

The rearrangement uses TRBV20-1 and TRBJ2-1; 7 nucleotides agree with TRBD1. The CDR3 contains 15 residues. CDR1 and CDR2 from the germline V gene are DFQATT and SNEGSKA (reference sequence). V gave up 3 bases and J gave up 8 bases; unmatched junction bases: 13. This CDR3 is CSASRQGIPSDEQFF. CDR3 DNA sequence: TGCAGTGCTAGTCGACAGGGTATTCCGAGCGATGAGCAGTTCTTC.

In this sample, this clonotype turned up a few times. The V and J genes are TRBV6-1 and TRBJ1-6; D is unclear. The V gene's germline CDR1 is MNHNS and CDR2 SASEGT. Trimming pared 3 bases from V and 6 bases from J, leaving 12 bases between. This CDR3 contains 15 residues. The CDR3 DNA reads TGTGCCAGCAGTGACTATCGGGCAAGTAATTCACCCCTCCACTTT. Translated: CASSDYRASNSPLHF.

The chain recombines TRBV20-1 with TRBJ2-7; 7 bases match TRBD2. Germline loops: CDR1 DFQATT, CDR2 SNEGSKA (reference sequence). J was trimmed by 6 bases and V by 5 bases; bases with no gene match: 10. This CDR3 is 13 amino acids long. In DNA, the CDR3 is TGCAGTGCTCCCCGGGACTATCAATCCGAGCAGTACTTC. Amino acid sequence: CSAPRDYQSEQYF.

The chain uses TRBV19 and TRBJ2-5; 9 bases line up with TRBD1. J gave up 3 bases and V 4 bases, and 6 bases lay outside the gene matches. The CDR3 sequence is 15 residues long. Germline V CDR1 and CDR2: LNHDA, SQIVND (reference sequence). The CDR3 is CASSTTGGGEETQYF. The CDR3 bases are TGTGCCAGTAGTACCACAGGGGGCGGGGAAGAGACCCAGTACTTC.

The chain employs TRBV21-1 and TRBJ2-5; no check of the table's D call, TRBD1, against the DNA was made. TRBV21-1 is a listed pseudogene. The CDR3 consists of 14 residues. CDR3 residues: CASSKRTGKETQYF. The CDR3 DNA follows: TGTGCCAGCAGCAAGAGGACAGGGAAAGAGACCCAGTACTTC.

This clonotype has only a few counts. V usage is TRBV20-1 and J usage is TRBJ2-1; the D is unclear. The germline gives CDR1 DFQATT, CDR2 SNEGSKA (reference sequence). V lost 0 bases to trimming and J lost 2 bases, with 11 bases between them. The CDR3 extends over 15 amino acids. CDR3 loop: CSARDGRVTYNEQFF. The DNA of the CDR3 is TGCAGTGCTAGAGATGGCCGGGTGACCTACAATGAGCAGTTCTTC.

The rearrangement joins TRBV20-1 to TRBJ1-5; tentatively, D is TRBD1 (6 bases). Germline V gives CDR1 DFQATT, CDR2 SNEGSKA (reference sequence). This CDR3 has 14 amino acids. CDR3 nucleotide sequence: TGCGGTATACAGGGAGTGTTCGAAAATCAGCCCCAGCATTTT. This sequence encodes CGIQGVFENQPQHF.

The rearrangement links TRBV20-1 to TRBJ1-2; D gene ambiguous. CDR1 and CDR2 (germline): DFQATT, SNEGSKA (reference sequence). The CDR3 loop spans 13 amino acids. The ends were cut back, 2 bases at V and 5 bases at J, with 12 bases in the middle. The CDR3 DNA is TGCAGTGCTAGAAATCGGGGATCTTATGGCTACACCTTC. Encoded protein: CSARNRGSYGYTF.